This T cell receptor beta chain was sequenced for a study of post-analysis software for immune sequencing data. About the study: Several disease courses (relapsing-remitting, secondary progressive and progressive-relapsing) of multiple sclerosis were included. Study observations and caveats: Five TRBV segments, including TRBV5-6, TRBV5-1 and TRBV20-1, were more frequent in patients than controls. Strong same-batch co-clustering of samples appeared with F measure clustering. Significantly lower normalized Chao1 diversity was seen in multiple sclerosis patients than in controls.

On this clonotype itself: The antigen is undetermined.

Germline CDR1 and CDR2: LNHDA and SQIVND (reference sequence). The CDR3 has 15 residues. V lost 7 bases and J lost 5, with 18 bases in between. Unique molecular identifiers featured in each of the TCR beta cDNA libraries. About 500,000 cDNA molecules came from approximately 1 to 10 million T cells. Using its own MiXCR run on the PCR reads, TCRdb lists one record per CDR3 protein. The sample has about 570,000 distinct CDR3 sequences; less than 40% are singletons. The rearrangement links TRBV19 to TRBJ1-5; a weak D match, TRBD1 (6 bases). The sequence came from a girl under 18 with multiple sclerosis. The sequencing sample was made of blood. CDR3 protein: CASTLGHPSDQPQHF. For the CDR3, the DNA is TGTGCCAGTACCCTGGGACACCCAAGCGATCAGCCCCAGCATTTT.